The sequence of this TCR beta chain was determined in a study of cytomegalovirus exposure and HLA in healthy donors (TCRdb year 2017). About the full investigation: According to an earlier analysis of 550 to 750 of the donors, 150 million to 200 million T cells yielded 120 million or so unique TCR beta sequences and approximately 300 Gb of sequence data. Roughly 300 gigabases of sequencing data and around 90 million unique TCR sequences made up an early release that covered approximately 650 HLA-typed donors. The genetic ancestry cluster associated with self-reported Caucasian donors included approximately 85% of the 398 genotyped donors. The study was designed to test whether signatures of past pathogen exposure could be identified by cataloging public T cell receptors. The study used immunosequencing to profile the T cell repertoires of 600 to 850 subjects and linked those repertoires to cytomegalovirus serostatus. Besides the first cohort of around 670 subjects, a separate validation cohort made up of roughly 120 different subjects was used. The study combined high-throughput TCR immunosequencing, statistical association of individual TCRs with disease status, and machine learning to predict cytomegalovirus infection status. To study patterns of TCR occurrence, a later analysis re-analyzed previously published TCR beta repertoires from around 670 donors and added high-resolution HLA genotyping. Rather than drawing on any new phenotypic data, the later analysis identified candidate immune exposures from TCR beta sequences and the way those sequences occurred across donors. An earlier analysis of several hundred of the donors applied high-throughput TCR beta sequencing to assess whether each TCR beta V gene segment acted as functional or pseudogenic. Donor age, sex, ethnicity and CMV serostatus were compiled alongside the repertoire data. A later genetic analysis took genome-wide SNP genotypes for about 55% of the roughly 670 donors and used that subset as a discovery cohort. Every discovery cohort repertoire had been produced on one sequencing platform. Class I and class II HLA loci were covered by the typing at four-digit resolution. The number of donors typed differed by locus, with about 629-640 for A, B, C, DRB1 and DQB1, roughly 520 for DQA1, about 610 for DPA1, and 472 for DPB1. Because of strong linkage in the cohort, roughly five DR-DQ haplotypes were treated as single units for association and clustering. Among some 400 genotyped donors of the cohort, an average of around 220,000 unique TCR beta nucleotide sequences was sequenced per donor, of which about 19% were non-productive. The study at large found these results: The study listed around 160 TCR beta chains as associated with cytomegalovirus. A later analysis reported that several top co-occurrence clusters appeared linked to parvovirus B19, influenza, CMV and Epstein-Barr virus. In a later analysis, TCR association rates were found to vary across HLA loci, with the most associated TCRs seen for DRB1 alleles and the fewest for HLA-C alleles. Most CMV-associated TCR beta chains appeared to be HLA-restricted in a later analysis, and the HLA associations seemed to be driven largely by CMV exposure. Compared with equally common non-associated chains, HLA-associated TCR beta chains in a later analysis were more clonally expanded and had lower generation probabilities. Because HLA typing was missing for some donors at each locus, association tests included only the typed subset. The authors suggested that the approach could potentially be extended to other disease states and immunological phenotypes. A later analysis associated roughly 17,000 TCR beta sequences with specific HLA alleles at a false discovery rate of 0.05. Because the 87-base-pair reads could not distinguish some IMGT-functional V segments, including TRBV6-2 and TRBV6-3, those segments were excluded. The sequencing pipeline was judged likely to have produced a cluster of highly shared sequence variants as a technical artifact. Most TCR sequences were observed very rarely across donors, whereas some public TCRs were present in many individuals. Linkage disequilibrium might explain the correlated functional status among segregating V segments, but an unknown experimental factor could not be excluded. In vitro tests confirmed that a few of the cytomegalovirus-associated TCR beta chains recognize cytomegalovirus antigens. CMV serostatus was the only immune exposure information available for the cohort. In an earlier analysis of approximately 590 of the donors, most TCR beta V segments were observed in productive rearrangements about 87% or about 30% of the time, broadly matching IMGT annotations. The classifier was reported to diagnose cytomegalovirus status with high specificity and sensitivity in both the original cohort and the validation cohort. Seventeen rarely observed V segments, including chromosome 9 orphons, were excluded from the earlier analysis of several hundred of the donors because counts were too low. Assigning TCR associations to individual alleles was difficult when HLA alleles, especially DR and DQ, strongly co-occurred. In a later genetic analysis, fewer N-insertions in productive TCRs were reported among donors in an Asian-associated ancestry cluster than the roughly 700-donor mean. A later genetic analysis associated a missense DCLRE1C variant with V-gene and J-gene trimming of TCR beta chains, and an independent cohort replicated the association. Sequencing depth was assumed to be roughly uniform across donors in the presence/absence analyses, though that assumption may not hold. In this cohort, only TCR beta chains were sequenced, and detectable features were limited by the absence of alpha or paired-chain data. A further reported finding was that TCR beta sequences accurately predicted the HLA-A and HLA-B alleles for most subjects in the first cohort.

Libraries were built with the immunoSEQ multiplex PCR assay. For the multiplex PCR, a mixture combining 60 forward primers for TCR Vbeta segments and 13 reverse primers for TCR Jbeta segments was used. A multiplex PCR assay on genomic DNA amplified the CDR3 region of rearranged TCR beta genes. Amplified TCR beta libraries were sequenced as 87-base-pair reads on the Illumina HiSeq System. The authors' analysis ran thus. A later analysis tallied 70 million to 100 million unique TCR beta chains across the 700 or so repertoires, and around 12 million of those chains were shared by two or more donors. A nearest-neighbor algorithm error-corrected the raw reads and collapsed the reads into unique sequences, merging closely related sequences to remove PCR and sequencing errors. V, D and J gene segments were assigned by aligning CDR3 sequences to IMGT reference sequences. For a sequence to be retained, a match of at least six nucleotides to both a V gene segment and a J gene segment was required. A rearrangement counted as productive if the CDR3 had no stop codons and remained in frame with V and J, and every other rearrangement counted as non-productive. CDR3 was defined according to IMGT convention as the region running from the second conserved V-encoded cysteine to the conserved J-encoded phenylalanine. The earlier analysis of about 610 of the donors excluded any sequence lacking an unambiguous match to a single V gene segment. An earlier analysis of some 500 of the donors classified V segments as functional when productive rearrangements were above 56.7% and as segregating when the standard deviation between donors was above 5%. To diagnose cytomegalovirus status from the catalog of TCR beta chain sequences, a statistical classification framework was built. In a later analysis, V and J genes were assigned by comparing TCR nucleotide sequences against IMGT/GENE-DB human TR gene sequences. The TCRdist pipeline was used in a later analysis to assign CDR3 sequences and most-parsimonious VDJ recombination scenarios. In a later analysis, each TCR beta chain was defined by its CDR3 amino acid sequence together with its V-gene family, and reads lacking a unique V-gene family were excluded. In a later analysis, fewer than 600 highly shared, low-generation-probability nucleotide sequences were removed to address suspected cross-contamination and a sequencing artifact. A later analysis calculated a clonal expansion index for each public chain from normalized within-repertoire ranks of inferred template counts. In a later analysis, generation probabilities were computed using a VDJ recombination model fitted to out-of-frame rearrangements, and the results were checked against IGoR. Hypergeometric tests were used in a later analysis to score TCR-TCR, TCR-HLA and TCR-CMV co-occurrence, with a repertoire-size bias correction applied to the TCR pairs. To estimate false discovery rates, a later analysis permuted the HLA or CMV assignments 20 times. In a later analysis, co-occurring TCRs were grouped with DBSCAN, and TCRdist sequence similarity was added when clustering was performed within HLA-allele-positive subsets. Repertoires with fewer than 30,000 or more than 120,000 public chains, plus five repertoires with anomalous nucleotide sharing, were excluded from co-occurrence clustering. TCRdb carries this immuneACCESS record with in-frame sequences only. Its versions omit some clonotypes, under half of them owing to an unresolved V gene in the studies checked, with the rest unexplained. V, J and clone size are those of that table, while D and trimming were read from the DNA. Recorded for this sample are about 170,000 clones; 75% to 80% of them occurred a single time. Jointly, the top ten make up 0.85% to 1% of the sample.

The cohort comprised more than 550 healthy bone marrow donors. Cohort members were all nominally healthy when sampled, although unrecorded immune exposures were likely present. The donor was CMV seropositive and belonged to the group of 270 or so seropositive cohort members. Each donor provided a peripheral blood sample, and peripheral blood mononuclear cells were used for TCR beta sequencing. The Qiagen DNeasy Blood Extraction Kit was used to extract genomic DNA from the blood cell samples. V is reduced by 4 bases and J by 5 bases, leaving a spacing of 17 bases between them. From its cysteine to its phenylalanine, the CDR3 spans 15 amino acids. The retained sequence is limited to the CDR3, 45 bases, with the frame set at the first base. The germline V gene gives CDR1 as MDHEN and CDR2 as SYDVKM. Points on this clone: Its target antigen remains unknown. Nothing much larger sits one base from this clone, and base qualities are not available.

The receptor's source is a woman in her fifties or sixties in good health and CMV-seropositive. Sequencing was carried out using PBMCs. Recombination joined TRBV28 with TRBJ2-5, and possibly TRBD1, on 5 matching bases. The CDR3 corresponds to CASSSTRVFGETQYF. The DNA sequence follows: TGTGCCAGCAGTTCGACCAGGGTTTTTGGGGAGACCCAGTACTTC. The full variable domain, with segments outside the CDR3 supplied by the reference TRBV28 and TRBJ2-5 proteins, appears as DVKVTQSSRYLVKRTGEKVFLECVQDMDHENMFWYRQDPGLGLRLIYFSYDVKMKEKGDIPEGYSVSREKKERFSLILESASTNQTSMYLCASSSTRVFGETQYFGPGTRLLVL.